The sequence of this T cell receptor beta chain was determined in a study of T cell repertoires in cytomegalovirus infection (dated by TCRdb to the late 2010s). Looking at the study overall: Recently identified HLA-C-restricted CMV epitopes, whose presentation resists viral immunomodulation, were targeted by peptide stimulations together with well-studied HLA-B-restricted epitopes. Donor HLA type was relevant to the analysis, as public TCR beta signatures indicated carriage of CMV infection together with the matching HLA type.

Paper-wide results and their limitations: Carriers of CMV infection plus the relevant HLA type were discriminated by the cumulative frequency of public TCR beta family members in the study cohort and in an independent roughly 370-donor cohort. The ex vivo response was dominated by HLA-C-restricted CMV-specific TCR beta clonotypes, which also provided the single most frequent clonotype in two of eight donors.

Data came from an Illumina HiSeq 1500. Clones were called with MiXCR by TCRdb after fastp trimmed the public reads at Q25, and only in-frame beta chains were retained. Each record represents a unique CDR3 protein, reported with the most common genes and DNA among its rows. Recorded for this sample are 700,000 to 900,000 distinct CDR3 sequences; approximately 32% of them occurred a single time. The ten largest clones take up about 12% of the sample. The treatment or condition label, read with the paper, signifies: in vitro stimulation with specific CMV peptide epitopes to enrich CMV-specific T cells. Worth noting for this clonotype: The antigen it recognizes is unknown. Base qualities are not recorded, but no much larger clone differs from it by a single base.

The CDR3, from cysteine to phenylalanine, totals 14 residues. Kept here is only the CDR3 DNA, which spans 42 bases and is read in frame from base 1. Trimming removed 0 bases from V and 0 bases from J, leaving 6 bases between the germline ends. The germline V gene encodes CDR1 DFQATT and CDR2 SNEGSKA (reference sequence). The chain is encoded by TRBV20-1 joined to TRBJ2-1; the D gene cannot be named for sure. The TCR originated in a human donor in good health (CMV status not recorded). Some clones in this sample may be carry-over from other donors' samples. The source was cultured CD8+ T cells from PBMCs, collected from culture after CMV antigen stimulation. The CDR3 has the sequence CSARDSISYNEQFF. The DNA reads as follows: TGCAGTGCTAGAGACAGTATCTCCTACAATGAGCAGTTCTTC.